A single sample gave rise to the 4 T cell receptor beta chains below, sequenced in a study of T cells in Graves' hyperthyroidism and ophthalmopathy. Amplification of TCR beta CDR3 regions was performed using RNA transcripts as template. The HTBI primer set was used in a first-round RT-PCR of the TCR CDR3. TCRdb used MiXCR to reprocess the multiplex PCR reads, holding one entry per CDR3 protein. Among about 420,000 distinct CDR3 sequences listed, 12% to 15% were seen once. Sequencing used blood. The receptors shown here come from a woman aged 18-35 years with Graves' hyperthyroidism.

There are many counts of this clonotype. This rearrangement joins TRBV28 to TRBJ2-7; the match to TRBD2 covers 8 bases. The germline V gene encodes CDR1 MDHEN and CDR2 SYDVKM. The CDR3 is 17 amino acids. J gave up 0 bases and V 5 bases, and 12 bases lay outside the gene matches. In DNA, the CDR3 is TGTGCCAGCAGTCCAGAGGGGGGCGGGAGGCGCTCCTACGAGCAGTACTTC. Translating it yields CASSPEGGGRRSYEQYF.

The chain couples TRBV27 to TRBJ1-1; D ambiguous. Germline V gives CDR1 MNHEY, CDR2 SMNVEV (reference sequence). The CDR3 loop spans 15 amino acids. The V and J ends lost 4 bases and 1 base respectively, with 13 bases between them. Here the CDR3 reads CASSSAFRGNTEAFF. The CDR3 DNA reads TGTGCCAGCAGTTCGGCGTTCCGGGGGAACACTGAAGCTTTCTTT.

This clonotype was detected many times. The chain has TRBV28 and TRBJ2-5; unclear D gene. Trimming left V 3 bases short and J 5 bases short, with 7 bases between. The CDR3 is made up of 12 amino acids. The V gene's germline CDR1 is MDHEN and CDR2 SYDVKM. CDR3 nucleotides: TGTGCCAGCAGTTTGTTCCGGGAGACCCAGTACTTC. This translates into CASSLFRETQYF.

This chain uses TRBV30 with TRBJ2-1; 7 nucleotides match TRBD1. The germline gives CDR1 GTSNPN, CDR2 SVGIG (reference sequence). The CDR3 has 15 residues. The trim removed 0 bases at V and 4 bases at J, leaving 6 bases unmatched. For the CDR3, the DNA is TGTGCCTGGAGTGTGGGACAGACCCTATACAATGAGCAGTTCTTC. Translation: CAWSVGQTLYNEQFF.